Given below is one T cell receptor beta chain in context. Under the authors' procedure: From reference gene primer amplification, estimates of nucleated cell counts were derived. Method: immunoSEQ multiplex PCR; TCRdb's copy keeps in-frame clones and lacks some. That table supplies the V and J calls and clone size; D and trimming were determined from the DNA. The repertoire includes about 350,000 clones, 88% of them detected once, and approximately 1% sits in the top ten. The source of the sample is a study of blood T cell repertoires in COVID-19. Germline lookup yields CDR1 SGHVS and CDR2 FNYEAQ. The CDR3 contains 14 residues. Losses at the gene ends were 0 bases for V and 4 bases for J; bases not matched to a gene: 1. Participants, roughly 18 to 90 years old, spanned around 25 US areas. Participants reported their clinical history, and cohort assignment relied on those reports. Up to 2 weeks before entering the study, exposed participants had met a COVID-19 case.

The sequenced sample was PBMCs or T cells enriched from blood (not recorded which). The TCR originated in a woman aged 25 to 45 who had been exposed to COVID-19. The chain couples TRBV7-6 to TRBJ2-5, with 8 positions matching TRBD1. The CDR3 here is CASSLARGLETQYF. The CDR3 bases are TGTGCCAGCAGCTTAGCCAGGGGGCTAGAGACCCAGTACTTC.